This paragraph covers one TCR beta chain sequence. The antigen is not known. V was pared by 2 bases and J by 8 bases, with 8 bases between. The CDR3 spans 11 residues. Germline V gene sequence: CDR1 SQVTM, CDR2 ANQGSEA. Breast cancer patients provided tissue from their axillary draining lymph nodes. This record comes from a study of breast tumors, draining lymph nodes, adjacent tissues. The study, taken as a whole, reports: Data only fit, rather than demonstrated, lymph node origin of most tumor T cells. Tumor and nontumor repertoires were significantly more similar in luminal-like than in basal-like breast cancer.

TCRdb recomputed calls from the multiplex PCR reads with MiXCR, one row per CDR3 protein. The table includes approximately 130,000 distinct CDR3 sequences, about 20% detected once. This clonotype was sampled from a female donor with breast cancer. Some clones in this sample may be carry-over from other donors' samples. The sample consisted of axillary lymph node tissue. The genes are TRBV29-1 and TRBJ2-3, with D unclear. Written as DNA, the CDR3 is TGCAGCGTTGAATATTTTGGTACGCAGTATTTT. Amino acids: CSVEYFGTQYF.